What follows is one T cell receptor beta chain and its context. Antigen: not known. Total RNA extracted from each sample amounted to at least 6 micrograms. This entry belongs to a study of blood T cells in healthy people across ages. Study results and limitations: Diversity figures derived from one million T cells were judged to underestimate the true value. A roughly linear fall in TCR beta diversity per million T cells was seen with increasing age. Compared with aged donors, long-lived donors showed fewer expanded clones, suggesting selection.

The second PCR ran roughly 6 to 11 cycles with a sample-barcoded 5' primer and J-beta primers. Using its own MiXCR run on the 5' RACE reads, TCRdb lists one record per CDR3 protein. This table has around 780,000 distinct CDR3 sequences, roughly three fifths appearing once. Germline trimming cut 3 bases from V and 0 bases from J; bases unmatched to any gene: 5. Germline CDR1 DFQATT, CDR2 SNEGSKA (reference sequence). This CDR3 comprises 15 residues. The TCR comes from a man aged 35 to 55 in good health. The specimen was blood. The chain employs TRBV20-1 and TRBJ2-5; TRBD2 matches at 9 bases. This CDR3 reads CSASRLAGNQETQYF. CDR3 DNA sequence: TGCAGTGCTAGTCGGCTAGCGGGGAACCAAGAGACCCAGTACTTC.